Listed below are T cell receptor beta chains from one sample, sequenced in a study of T-cell memory formation after mild COVID-19. TCRdb passed the 5' RACE reads through MiXCR, listing each CDR3 protein once. The table records about 320,000 distinct CDR3 sequences, roughly an eighth of them present only once. Sequencing was carried out using PBMCs or a T cell subset sorted from them (not recorded which). Receptors originate from a man younger than 30 who had mild COVID-19 (a few samples of this study predate the infection). Cell type and time point are not known. CDR3s include the opening cysteine and the closing phenylalanine or tryptophan. Fields, in order: D gene, V gene, clone size, J gene, CDR3 DNA, CDR3 protein. The D gene is left open where the match is weak. Rows give clone size only sometimes, using once, few, many, or a class for an expanded clone.

D: -
V: TRBV6-7
size: -
J: TRBJ2-2
DNA: TGTGCCAGCAGGTCGGGGCAGCCCACCGGGGAGCTGTTTTTT
CDR3: CASRSGQPTGELFF

D: -
V: TRBV15
size: few
J: TRBJ2-7
DNA: TGTGCCACCAGCAGAGAAAGGGGCCGCGCCCGGCAGTACTTC
CDR3: CATSRERGRARQYF

D: TRBD2
V: TRBV5-1
size: many
J: TRBJ2-5
DNA: TGCGCCAGCAGCACAGGACTAGCTCCAGAGACCCAGTACTTC
CDR3: CASSTGLAPETQYF

D: -
V: TRBV27
size: few
J: TRBJ2-6
DNA: TGTGCCAGCAGTTTCGGGCAAGACTCTGGGGCCAACGTCCTGACTTTC
CDR3: CASSFGQDSGANVLTF

D: TRBD1
V: TRBV10-1
size: few
J: TRBJ1-1
DNA: TGCGCCAACAGGGGTGGGGGCACTGAAGCTTTCTTT
CDR3: CANRGGGTEAFF

D: -
V: TRBV9
size: -
J: TRBJ1-1
DNA: TGTGCCAGCAGCAGTAGACAGAGTAACACTGAAGCTTTCTTT
CDR3: CASSSRQSNTEAFF

D: -
V: TRBV6-2/TRBV6-3
size: few
J: TRBJ1-1
DNA: TGTGCCAGCAGTTACCCCGGGGTGCGGTTGAACACTGAAGCTTTCTTT
CDR3: CASSYPGVRLNTEAFF

D: TRBD1
V: TRBV6-5
size: few
J: TRBJ1-6
DNA: TGTGCCAGCAGTTACATGGGGACAGGGGGCAGCGATTCACCCCTCCACTTT
CDR3: CASSYMGTGGSDSPLHF

D: -
V: TRBV7-2
size: -
J: TRBJ2-7
DNA: TGTGCCAGCAGCTGGGCTCGGGGGCCCTCCTACGAGCAGTACTTC
CDR3: CASSWARGPSYEQYF

D: -
V: TRBV18
size: -
J: TRBJ1-4
DNA: TGTGCCAGCTCACCCCCAGCGGGTAATGAAAAACTGTTTTTT
CDR3: CASSPPAGNEKLFF

D: TRBD2
V: TRBV6-4
size: few
J: TRBJ2-2
DNA: TGCAGCGGGGGGACATCCACCGGGGAGCTGTTTTTT
CDR3: CSGGTSTGELFF

D: TRBD2
V: TRBV15
size: -
J: TRBJ2-2
DNA: TGTGCCACCAGCAGATGGGCGGGGGGCCAGAGCACCGGGGAGCTGTTTTTT
CDR3: CATSRWAGGQSTGELFF

D: -
V: TRBV19
size: -
J: TRBJ2-7
DNA: TGTGCCCGTTGCCCCCAGGGGACCTACGAGCAGTACTTC
CDR3: CARCPQGTYEQYF

D: -
V: TRBV4-1
size: -
J: TRBJ1-2
DNA: TGCGCCAGCAGCCAAGACTCGCAGGGACTCGGCTACACCTTC
CDR3: CASSQDSQGLGYTF

D: -
V: TRBV5-1
size: few
J: TRBJ2-3
DNA: TGCGCCAGCAGCTTTACGTCAGGGGGCACAGATACGCAGTATTTT
CDR3: CASSFTSGGTDTQYF

D: -
V: TRBV12-3/TRBV12-4
size: -
J: TRBJ2-3
DNA: TGTGCCAGCAGTCTTCAACTGTCTAGCACAGATACGCAGTATTTT
CDR3: CASSLQLSSTDTQYF

D: -
V: TRBV5-6
size: few
J: TRBJ1-1
DNA: TGTGCCAGCAGCTTGGGGAGGCTCGGCACTGAAGCTTTCTTT
CDR3: CASSLGRLGTEAFF

D: -
V: TRBV15
size: few
J: TRBJ1-4
DNA: TGTGCCACCAGCAGAGGAGGGACTGTAAATGAAAAACTGTTTTTT
CDR3: CATSRGGTVNEKLFF

D: -
V: TRBV4-3
size: -
J: TRBJ2-7
DNA: TGCGCCAGCAGCCAAGTTCGAGGAGGGGCCTACGAGCAGTACTTC
CDR3: CASSQVRGGAYEQYF

D: -
V: TRBV27
size: -
J: TRBJ1-1
DNA: TGTGCCAGCAGTTTAGGGAGACAGCTTGAAGCTTTCTTT
CDR3: CASSLGRQLEAFF

D: TRBD2
V: TRBV6-2/TRBV6-3
size: -
J: TRBJ2-7
DNA: TGTGCCAGCAGAGGACTAGCTGCTGCCTACGAGCAGTACTTC
CDR3: CASRGLAAAYEQYF

D: TRBD1
V: TRBV16
size: -
J: TRBJ1-2
DNA: TGTGCCAGCAGCCAAGAGGGGGCGGACTATGGCTACACCTTC
CDR3: CASSQEGADYGYTF

D: TRBD1
V: TRBV20-1
size: few
J: TRBJ2-3
DNA: TGCAGTGCCATCGGGACAGGGCTCACAGATACGCAGTATTTT
CDR3: CSAIGTGLTDTQYF

D: -
V: TRBV7-2
size: few
J: TRBJ2-5
DNA: TGTGCCAGCACCTCCCCGCCATTTGAAGAGACCCAGTACTTC
CDR3: CASTSPPFEETQYF

D: -
V: TRBV4-1
size: few
J: TRBJ1-4
DNA: TGCGCCAGCAGCCAAGATTTCCGGGGGGGAACTAATGAAAAACTGTTTTTT
CDR3: CASSQDFRGGTNEKLFF

D: -
V: TRBV5-1
size: -
J: TRBJ2-5
DNA: TGCGCCAGCAGCAACGGGAATCAAGAGACCCAGTACTTC
CDR3: CASSNGNQETQYF

D: TRBD2
V: TRBV6-1
size: -
J: TRBJ2-2
DNA: TGTGCCAGCAGTGAAGCTAGCGGGGGGCCCTCGGGTCTCGGGGAGCTGTTTTTT
CDR3: CASSEASGGPSGLGELFF